A selection of T cell receptor beta chains follows, all from one sample in a study of T cells in Graves' hyperthyroidism and ophthalmopathy. MiXCR was run by TCRdb on the multiplex PCR reads, yielding one entry per CDR3 protein. This table holds under 300,000 distinct CDR3 sequences, roughly 15% found once. The specimen sequenced was blood. The receptor source for this set is a woman in her forties or fifties with Graves' hyperthyroidism that later progressed to Graves' ophthalmopathy. CDR3s include the opening cysteine and the closing phenylalanine or tryptophan. D genes are given only for firm matches. Size values are once, few and many counts, or a class for expanded clones, and some rows have none.

v_call	cdr3_length	clone_size	j_call	d_call	cdr3_aa	cdr3_nt
TRBV2	16	few	TRBJ2-7	TRBD2	CASPGPAGGGSYEQYF	TGTGCCAGCCCCGGGCCGGCGGGGGGAGGCTCCTACGAGCAGTACTTC
TRBV6-1	14	once	TRBJ1-1	.	CASSELQIDTEAFF	TGTGCCAGCAGTGAATTACAAATCGACACTGAAGCTTTCTTT
TRBV9	16	few	TRBJ1-2	.	CASSVEVGLLHYGYTF	TGTGCCAGCAGCGTAGAAGTCGGCCTCCTGCACTATGGCTACACCTTC
TRBV19	16	few	TRBJ1-2	TRBD1	CASSTSGQGANYGYTF	TGTGCCAGTAGCACATCTGGACAGGGGGCTAACTATGGCTACACCTTC
TRBV7-9	15	.	TRBJ2-1	.	CASSLESGRRNEQFF	TGTGCCAGCAGCTTAGAATCGGGGAGACGCAATGAGCAGTTCTTC
TRBV19	17	few	TRBJ2-5	TRBD2	CASSIGGLAGEQETQYF	TGTGCCAGTAGTATAGGCGGGCTAGCGGGAGAACAAGAGACCCAGTACTTC
TRBV13	15	few	TRBJ2-1	.	CASSLTGTSYNEQFF	TGTGCCAGCAGCCTTACAGGGACGTCCTACAATGAGCAGTTCTTC
TRBV12-5	17	many	TRBJ1-1	.	CASGLVVARGTNTEAFF	TGTGCTAGTGGTTTGGTCGTGGCGCGAGGTACAAACACTGAAGCTTTCTTT
TRBV29-1	16	many	TRBJ1-1	.	CSVAFWQGVRNTEAFF	TGCAGCGTTGCCTTTTGGCAAGGGGTAAGGAACACTGAAGCTTTCTTT
TRBV2	14	.	TRBJ2-5	TRBD1	CASSRDRGGETQYF	TGTGCCAGCAGCCGGGACAGGGGGGGGGAGACCCAGTACTTC
TRBV7-6	14	few	TRBJ2-6	.	CASSRISGANVLTF	TGTGCCAGCAGCCGGATCTCTGGGGCCAACGTCCTGACTTTC
TRBV28	11	many	TRBJ1-2	.	CASSYRAGYTF	TGTGCCAGCAGCTACAGGGCTGGCTACACCTTC